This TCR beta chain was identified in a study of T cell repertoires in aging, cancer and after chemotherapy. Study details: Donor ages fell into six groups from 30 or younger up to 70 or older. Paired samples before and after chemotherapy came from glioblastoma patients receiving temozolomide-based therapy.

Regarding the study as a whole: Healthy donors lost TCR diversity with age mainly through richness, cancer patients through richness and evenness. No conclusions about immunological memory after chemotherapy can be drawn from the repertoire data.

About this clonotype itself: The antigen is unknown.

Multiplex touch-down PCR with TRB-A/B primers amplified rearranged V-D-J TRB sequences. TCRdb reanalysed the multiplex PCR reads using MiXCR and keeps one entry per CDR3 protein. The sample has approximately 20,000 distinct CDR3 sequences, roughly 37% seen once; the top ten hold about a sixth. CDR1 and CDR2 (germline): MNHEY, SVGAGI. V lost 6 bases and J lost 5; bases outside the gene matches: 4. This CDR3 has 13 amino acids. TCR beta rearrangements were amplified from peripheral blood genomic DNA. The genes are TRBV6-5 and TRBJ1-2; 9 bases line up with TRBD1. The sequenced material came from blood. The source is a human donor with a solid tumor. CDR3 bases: TGTGCCAGCAGGGCGACAGGGGGATATGGCTACACCTTC. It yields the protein CASRATGGYGYTF.